Given below is one T cell receptor (beta chain) in context. No cognate antigen has been identified for it. Base qualities are not recorded, but no much larger clone differs from it by a single base. The sample comes from a study of T cells after yellow fever vaccination (dated by TCRdb to the late 2010s). For the wider study: Libraries from fractions with low cell numbers were prepared with the SMART-Seq v4 Ultra Low Input RNA kit. Bulk TCR alpha and beta repertoires were sequenced longitudinally to track T-cell clones before and after primary and booster YFV17D yellow fever vaccination. Two healthy male donors, one aged 18 to 29 and one aged 30 to 40 years, were included in the cohort. Blood was drawn at multiple timepoints before and after primary and secondary immunization, with bulk PBMC replicates and cell subsets isolated.

Study-level results and caveats: Computational filtering was needed because FACS-sorted repertoires could contain abundant contaminating clonotypes from the bulk population. Compared with the primary T-cell response, the secondary T-cell response was weaker but faster, peaking on day 5 rather than day 15. A small share of clonotypes occurred in both CD4 and CD8 compartments, likely arising from convergent recombination. After the booster, most clones that had expanded after primary vaccination were detected again (nearly 98% of CD4 and more than 85% of CD8), suggesting broad maintenance of memory. Only a couple of donors were included in the study, so the extent to which the findings can be generalized is limited.

What this sample's treatment or condition label stands for: live attenuated yellow fever vaccine strain. Two biological replicates of bulk PBMCs were collected at each blood-draw timepoint. PBMCs were isolated from peripheral blood using a standard Ficoll-Paque protocol. TriZol was used to extract RNA from bulk PBMCs, CD4 and CD8 fractions, and dextramer-positive and dextramer-negative fractions. TCR cDNA was made using 5'RACE template switching, a step that added a universal primer site and unique molecular identifiers. Priming of cDNA synthesis was performed from both the TCR alpha and TCR beta constant segments. Two PCR steps were used to amplify libraries, with sample barcodes and sequencing adapters being added in the second step. Libraries were sequenced on Illumina HiSeq 2500 (2x100 bp) or NovaSeq (2x150 bp). Per the original workflow: Reads were demultiplexed and collapsed into UMI consensus sequences with MIGEC, and V(D)J alignment was performed with MiXCR. Vaccine-responding clonotypes were identified with edgeR using replicate PBMC samples, with FDR below 0.01 and a log2 fold change above 5 up to day 15 being required. Each bulk clonotype was labeled CD4 or CD8 based on which sequenced repertoire, CD4 or CD8, contained the clonotype at higher abundance. TCRdb reworked the public reads: Q25 trimming with fastp, MiXCR clone assembly, productive beta chains retained. Rows merge per CDR3 protein into single entries with the most common DNA and genes. TCRdb's processing, not the authors', yielded these V and J calls. Present in this sample are approximately 610,000 distinct CDR3 sequences, around 16% of which were seen just once. Roughly 17% of the sample rests with the top ten.

Germline trimming amounts to 7 bases on V and 5 bases on J, with 7 as the count of junction bases outside the gene matches. The germline V gene specifies ENHRY as CDR1 and SYGVKD as CDR2. Measured from the cysteine to the phenylalanine, the CDR3 is 14 residues long. The only DNA kept is the CDR3, 42 bases in frame from the first base. The clonotype originates from a man in his late teens or twenties who received the YFV17D yellow fever vaccine. Sequenced here: PBMCs, sampled 5 days after the first yellow fever vaccination. The chain uses TRBV10-3 and TRBJ1-1, and 10 junctional nucleotides match TRBD1. The CDR3 has the sequence CAITPGQGKTEAFF. The sequenced DNA: TGTGCCATCACTCCGGGACAGGGGAAGACTGAAGCTTTCTTT.